These 30 T cell receptor beta chains were all obtained from the same sample, sequenced in a study of T cell responses to AZD1222 COVID-19 vaccine. TCRdb's copy holds only in-frame clones and misses some; the assay was immunoSEQ multiplex PCR. The sample shows 98,000 or so clones, roughly 84% of them seen only once. The specimen was peripheral blood, collected on day 0 of AZD1222 vaccination. Every receptor here comes from an adult in good health.

The chain links TRBV15 to TRBJ2-3; D gene unclear. The CDR3 runs 16 residues. Germline V gene sequence: CDR1 LNHNV, CDR2 YYDKDF (reference sequence). V dropped 8 bases and J dropped 0 bases, with 18 bases sitting between them. The CDR3 nucleotides are TGTGCCACCGCCCTTGACGCCTTCCCCAGCACAGATACGCAGTATTTT. Its protein is CATALDAFPSTDTQYF.

The rearrangement links TRBV9 to TRBJ2-3, with 10 nucleotides matching TRBD2. The CDR3 totals 16 residues. With 3 bases clipped from V and 4 bases from J, the junction kept 8 bases outside the gene matches. Germline V CDR1 and CDR2: SGDLS, YYNGEE. CDR3 in amino acids: CASSGLAGGLPDTQYF. As DNA, the CDR3 is TGTGCCAGCAGCGGATTAGCGGGGGGCCTCCCAGATACGCAGTATTTT.

The chain uses TRBV4-2 and TRBJ2-2; 12 nucleotides align to TRBD2. Germline CDR1 is LGHNA and CDR2 is YNFKEQ. The CDR3 is made up of 17 amino acids. V shed 5 bases and J 1 base; nucleotides not matched to a gene: 5. The CDR3: CASSSRLAGVNTGELFF. In DNA form, the CDR3 reads TGTGCCAGCAGCTCGCGACTAGCGGGGGTGAACACCGGGGAGCTGTTTTTT.

This chain links TRBV5-1 with TRBJ2-1; the match to TRBD1 covers 8 bases. Trimming cost V 4 bases and J 6 bases; bases outside gene matches: 6. The germline V gene encodes CDR1 SGHRS and CDR2 YFSETQ. The CDR3 consists of 14 residues. The CDR3 sequence is CASSGGQALNEQFF. The DNA of the CDR3 is TGCGCCAGCAGCGGGGGACAGGCTCTCAATGAGCAGTTCTTC.

The V and J genes are TRBV5-1 and TRBJ1-3, with unresolved D. Deletions cut 1 base from V and 0 bases from J, with 11 bases between. CDR1 and CDR2 (germline): SGHRS, YFSETQ. The CDR3 has 16 residues. The CDR3 coding sequence is TGCGCCAGCAGCTTGATGGCAGGACTCTCTGGAAACACCATATATTTT. It codes for CASSLMAGLSGNTIYF.

The V gene is TRBV4-2, the J gene TRBJ1-5; no reliable D call. The germline V gene encodes CDR1 LGHNA and CDR2 YNFKEQ. The CDR3 totals 16 residues. The germline V and J ends were trimmed by 4 bases and 4 bases, with 17 bases remaining between them. The CDR3 loop is CASSPSALSRNQPQHF. The CDR3 DNA reads as TGTGCCAGCAGCCCCTCGGCCCTTAGTAGAAATCAGCCCCAGCATTTT.

The J gene is TRBJ1-5, the V gene TRBV6-2 or TRBV6-3, with no clear D. CDR3 length: 13 amino acids. Germline V gene sequence: CDR1 MNHEY, CDR2 SVGEGT. Trimming stripped 6 bases from V and 5 bases from J, with 11 bases between. The CDR3 spells CASSVSGHQPQHF. CDR3 DNA: TGTGCCAGCAGCGTCTCGGGTCATCAGCCCCAGCATTTT.

The chain joins TRBV6-5 to TRBJ1-5; D is perhaps TRBD1 (5 bases). Per the germline V gene, CDR1 is MNHEY and CDR2 is SVGAGI. Deletions cut 6 bases from V and 7 bases from J, with 13 bases between. This CDR3 is 13 amino acids long. The CDR3 region is CASSRGVGQPQHF. The CDR3 DNA sequence: TGTGCCAGCAGCCGGGGGGTGGGACAGCCCCAGCATTTT.

About this clone itself: Other DNA sequences in the same sample also yield this CDR3. J is TRBJ2-5 and V is TRBV11-2; possible D gene TRBD1, 6 bases. The length of the CDR3 is 14 residues. CDR1 SGHAT and CDR2 FQNNGV come from the germline V gene. The V end lost 5 bases, the J end lost 2 bases, and 12 bases lay between the germline ends. The CDR3 sequence is CASSPGQFQETQYF. The CDR3 DNA follows: TGTGCCAGCAGCCCCGGACAGTTTCAAGAGACCCAGTACTTC.

This rearrangement joins TRBV10-3 to TRBJ2-5, with 11 bases matching TRBD2. The CDR3 totals 15 residues. Germline CDR1 ENHRY, CDR2 SYGVKD. V was pared by 0 bases and J by 5 bases, with 2 bases of the junction left unmatched. CDR3 DNA: TGTGCCATCAGTGAGTCGGGGACTAGCGGCGAGACCCAGTACTTC. Protein: CAISESGTSGETQYF.

V usage is TRBV2 and J usage is TRBJ2-3; tentative D call: TRBD1 (5 bases). Per the germline V gene, CDR1 is SNHLY and CDR2 is FYNNEI. The CDR3 runs 13 residues. V was trimmed by 7 bases and J by 8 bases, leaving 16 bases between them. The CDR3 spells CASMGNLQGTQYF. For the CDR3, the DNA is TGTGCCAGCATGGGAAACCTCCAGGGTACGCAGTATTTT.

The chain has TRBV4-2 and TRBJ1-2; 8 bases map to TRBD1. After removal of 4 bases from V and 3 bases from J, the junction contained 4 bases not matched to a gene. Germline V gives CDR1 LGHNA, CDR2 YNFKEQ. The CDR3 extends over 14 amino acids. CDR3 nucleotides: TGTGCCAGCAGCCCGGGACAGGAAGACTATGGCTACACCTTC. Translating it yields CASSPGQEDYGYTF.

With regard to this clone: Additional DNA sequences in this sample encode the identical CDR3. The chain couples TRBV18 to TRBJ2-7; possibly TRBD1 for D (5 bases). Germline V gene data show CDR1 as KGHSH and CDR2 as LQKENI. Deletions cut 0 bases from V and 1 base from J, with 7 bases between. The CDR3 spans 14 residues. The CDR3 loop is CASSPPTGSYEQYF. The CDR3 bases are TGTGCCAGCTCACCACCAACAGGTTCCTACGAGCAGTACTTC.

CDR3 in amino acids: CAWSPTGGPPLHF. CDR3 in DNA: TGTGCCTGGAGTCCCACGGGCGGGCCACCCCTCCACTTT. The V call is TRBV30, the J call TRBJ1-6; D gene uncertain. Trimming removed 2 bases from V and 11 bases from J, with 13 bases in between. The CDR3 has 13 residues. Germline V CDR1 and CDR2: GTSNPN, SVGIG (reference sequence).

CDR3 loop: CASSLGARLGGISSGYTF. Written as DNA, the CDR3 is TGTGCCAGCAGTTTAGGTGCTAGGTTAGGCGGGATATCCTCTGGCTACACCTTC. The chain joins TRBV28 to TRBJ1-2; D unclear. This CDR3 has 18 amino acids. The germline V and J ends were trimmed by 2 bases and 7 bases, with 26 bases remaining between them. Germline CDR1 is MDHEN and CDR2 is SYDVKM.

The gene calls are TRBV4-1 and TRBJ1-6; TRBD1 is a possible D gene (5 bases). The CDR3 sequence is 15 residues long. V dropped 7 bases and J dropped 7 bases, with 17 bases sitting between them. Germline V gives CDR1 MGHRA, CDR2 YSYEKL. The CDR3: CASTPVGTGNSPLHF. DNA of the CDR3: TGCGCCAGCACCCCAGTGGGGACGGGAAATTCACCCCTCCACTTT.

The chain is built from TRBV12-3 or TRBV12-4 and TRBJ1-5; no clear D gene. The CDR3 totals 13 residues. V lost 3 bases to trimming and J lost 1 base, with 4 bases between them. CDR3 loop: CASSFRSNQPQHF. As DNA, the CDR3 is TGTGCCAGCAGTTTTCGAAGCAATCAGCCCCAGCATTTT.

The chain combines TRBV20-1 with TRBJ2-7, with a tentative D call TRBD2 (6 bases). Germline V gene sequence: CDR1 DFQATT, CDR2 SNEGSKA (reference sequence). This CDR3 is built from 13 residues. V was cut by 3 bases and J by 0 bases, with 9 bases left in between. In nucleotides, the CDR3 is TGCAGTGCTAGTGGAGGGCTCTCCTACGAGCAGTACTTC. Amino acids: CSASGGLSYEQYF.

Regarding this clone: This same CDR3 is encoded by further DNA sequences in the sample. This rearrangement joins TRBV3-1 (or the pseudogene TRBV3-2) to TRBJ1-2, with D hard to call. Germline V gene sequence: CDR1 LGHDT, CDR2 YNNKEL (reference sequence). The CDR3 totals 12 residues. Trimming pared 1 base from V and 7 bases from J, leaving 7 bases between. Written as DNA, the CDR3 is TGTGCCAGCAGCCAAGCGAGGGTTGGCTACACCTTC. The encoded protein is CASSQARVGYTF.

CDR3 amino acids: CASSLDYEQYF. CDR3 nucleotides: TGTGCCAGCAGCTTAGATTACGAGCAGTACTTC. V usage is TRBV5-5 and J usage is TRBJ2-7; D remains ambiguous. The CDR3 loop spans 11 amino acids. Germline V gene lookup returns CDR1 SGHKS and CDR2 YYEKEE (reference sequence). Trimming took 2 bases from V and 4 from J, leaving 4 bases between them. The entire variable domain, with the rest obtained from reference TRBV5-5 and TRBJ2-7, is as follows: DAGVTQSPTHLIKTRGQQVTLRCSPISGHKSVSWYQQVLGQGPQFIFQYYEKEERGRGNFPDRFSARQFPNYSSELNVNALLLGDSALYLCASSLDYEQYFGPGTRLTVT.

The chain has TRBV23-1 and TRBJ1-3, with a possible D match to TRBD1 (5 bases). TRBV23-1 belongs to the ORF category, with a function that is uncertain. The CDR3 has 16 residues. V was cut by 0 bases and J by 0 bases, with 9 bases left in between. Here the CDR3 reads CASSQSQGLSGNTIYF. CDR3 DNA: TGCGCCAGCAGTCAATCTCAGGGCCTCTCTGGAAACACCATATATTTT.

In this sample, this clone turned up a few times. The chain links TRBV3-1 (or the pseudogene TRBV3-2) to TRBJ1-2; 9 bases are a match to TRBD1. The length of the CDR3 is 14 residues. Germline trimming cut 1 base from V and 3 bases from J; bases unmatched to any gene: 0. Germline V gene data show CDR1 as LGHDT and CDR2 as YNNKEL (reference sequence). For the CDR3, the DNA is TGTGCCAGCAGCCAAGGACAGGGGGACTATGGCTACACCTTC. Translated: CASSQGQGDYGYTF.

The chain employs TRBV19 and TRBJ1-3, with D possibly matching TRBD1 (5 bases). Trimming took off 5 bases at V and 0 bases at J, with 14 bases between the two ends. The CDR3 runs to 16 residues. Per germline, CDR1 LNHDA and CDR2 SQIVND (reference sequence). CDR3 amino acids: CASSPGLLSSGNTIYF. The CDR3 DNA is TGTGCCAGTAGTCCGGGACTCCTGAGCTCTGGAAACACCATATATTTT.

The CDR3 sequence is CASSLGQGNIYEQYF. As DNA, the CDR3 is TGTGCCAGCAGCTTAGGACAGGGGAATATCTACGAGCAGTACTTC. The rearrangement uses TRBV7-9 and TRBJ2-7, with 8 bases identical to TRBD1. Trimming at V came to 1 base and at J to 3 bases, leaving 5 bases not matched to a gene. The CDR3 covers 15 residues. Germline V CDR1 and CDR2: SEHNR, FQNEAQ (reference sequence).

The rearrangement joins TRBV28 to TRBJ1-6; 10 bases align to TRBD1. Germline CDR1 and CDR2: MDHEN and SYDVKM. This CDR3 is 17 amino acids long. V lost 5 bases, J lost 2 bases, and 6 bases stayed unmatched. The CDR3 DNA follows: TGTGCCAGCAGTACCCGACAGGGGGCGGCCTATAATTCACCCCTCCACTTT. It translates to CASSTRQGAAYNSPLHF.

This clone was counted a few times. V gene TRBV7-2 combines with J gene TRBJ1-1; no firm D call. The CDR3 covers 14 residues. V was trimmed by 3 bases and J by 1 base, leaving 9 bases between them. Germline V CDR1 and CDR2: SGHTA, FQGNSA. The CDR3 DNA follows: TGTGCCAGCAGCTTCGTCCCACCGAACACTGAAGCTTTCTTT. Amino acids: CASSFVPPNTEAFF.

This chain joins TRBV3-1 (or the pseudogene TRBV3-2) and TRBJ1-2; TRBD1 matches 9 bases. J gave up 7 bases and V 3 bases, and 6 bases lay outside the gene matches. The CDR3 extends over 14 amino acids. Germline-derived CDR1 and CDR2 are LGHDT and YNNKEL (reference sequence). CDR3: CASSHRDRDSGYTF. CDR3 coding DNA: TGTGCCAGCAGCCACCGGGACAGGGATTCTGGCTACACCTTC.

This CDR3 reads CASSSQQGALYEQYF. The DNA for the CDR3 is TGTGCCAGCAGTTCACAACAGGGGGCACTCTACGAGCAGTACTTC. V usage is TRBV7-8 and J usage is TRBJ2-7; TRBD1 agrees at 9 bases. CDR3 length equals 15 residues. CDR1 SGHVS and CDR2 FQNEAQ come from the germline V gene. V lost 6 bases, J lost 3 bases, and 9 bases stayed unmatched. The whole variable domain, filled in from reference TRBV7-8 and TRBJ2-7, reads GAGVSQSPRYKVAKRGQDVALRCDPISGHVSLFWYQQALGQGPEFLTYFQNEAQLDKSGLPSDRFFAERPEGSVSTLKIQRTQQEDSAVYLCASSSQQGALYEQYFGPGTRLTVT.

The rearrangement links TRBV5-1 to TRBJ1-1; 9 nucleotides agree with TRBD1. There are 17 residues in the CDR3. With V trimmed by 3 bases and J by 1 base, 10 bases remained unmatched. The germline gives CDR1 SGHRS, CDR2 YFSETQ. The DNA for the CDR3 is TGCGCCAGCAGCTACCACCACAGGGGGCAAGGGAACACTGAAGCTTTCTTT. It specifies CASSYHHRGQGNTEAFF.

The V and J genes are TRBV7-3 and TRBJ1-1; unclear D gene. The length of the CDR3 is 14 residues. Germline CDR1 is SGHTA and CDR2 is FQGTGA. The germline V and J ends were trimmed by 7 bases and 1 base, with 13 bases remaining between them. The CDR3 protein is CASTEGTANTEAFF. The CDR3 region has the DNA TGTGCCAGCACCGAGGGTACCGCGAACACTGAAGCTTTCTTT. The full variable domain, completed using reference TRBV7-3 and TRBJ1-1, is GAGVSQTPSNKVTEKGKYVELRCDPISGHTALYWYRQSLGQGPEFLIYFQGTGAADDSGLPNDRFFAVRPEGSVSTLKIQRTERGDSAVYLCASTEGTANTEAFFGQGTRLTVV.